Shown below are 26 T cell receptor beta chains from a single sample sequenced in a study of PD-1 blockade in classical Hodgkin lymphoma. Assay: immunoSEQ multiplex PCR; the TCRdb copy retains only in-frame clones and omits some. This table holds tens of thousands of clones, around 80% found once. Every patient had relapsed following autologous stem cell transplantation, and cohorts differed in brentuximab vedotin exposure. Sequencing was performed on peripheral blood mononuclear cells (PBMCs), taken before the second cycle of nivolumab. The receptors were sampled from a human donor with classical Hodgkin lymphoma.

The V call is TRBV9, the J call TRBJ2-3; 7 nucleotides agree with TRBD2. The CDR3 has 16 amino acids. CDR1 and CDR2 (germline): SGDLS, YYNGEE. V gave up 0 bases and J gave up 0 bases; unmatched junction bases: 4. The CDR3 loop is CASSVASGASTDTQYF. In nucleotides, the CDR3 is TGTGCCAGCAGCGTAGCCAGCGGGGCTAGCACAGATACGCAGTATTTT.

The rearrangement joins TRBV18 to TRBJ2-1; the D is unclear. V lost 6 bases to trimming and J lost 1 base, with 7 bases between them. This CDR3 is 13 amino acids long. The germline gives CDR1 KGHSH, CDR2 LQKENI. CDR3 coding DNA: TGTGCCAGCTCGTCGGAATCCTACAATGAGCAGTTCTTC. It specifies CASSSESYNEQFF.

CDR3 DNA sequence: TGTGCCAGCCCACCCGGGGGCCGCTATGGCTACACCTTC. Translation: CASPPGGRYGYTF. This sequence joins TRBV2 and TRBJ1-2; possible D gene TRBD1, 6 bases. This CDR3 is 13 amino acids long. Trimming pared 8 bases from V and 4 bases from J, leaving 14 bases between. Germline loops: CDR1 SNHLY, CDR2 FYNNEI.

J is TRBJ2-7 and V is TRBV28, with a possible D match to TRBD1 (6 bases). The germline V gene encodes CDR1 MDHEN and CDR2 SYDVKM. The CDR3 length is 11 residues. With 5 bases removed from V and 12 bases from J, the gap between germline ends came to 14 bases. The CDR3 DNA reads TGTGCCAGCAGTCCAAAGACAGGCTGGTACTTC. It yields the protein CASSPKTGWYF.

This rearrangement joins TRBV18 to TRBJ2-7; D might be TRBD2 (6 bases). Germline V gives CDR1 KGHSH, CDR2 LQKENI. Between the trimmed V and J ends, which lost 9 bases and 1 base, there was a span of 16 bases. CDR3 length: 14 residues. The CDR3 region is CASTAGLSSYEQYF. CDR3 DNA sequence: TGTGCCAGTACGGCGGGACTCTCTTCCTACGAGCAGTACTTC.

The chain has TRBV7-8 and TRBJ2-2; D is perhaps TRBD1 (6 bases). The V and J ends lost 5 bases and 5 bases respectively, with 9 bases between them. From germline, CDR1 is SGHVS and CDR2 FQNEAQ. CDR3 length: 13 residues. The CDR3 DNA reads as TGTGCCAGCAGCCGGGACATAACCGGGGAGCTGTTTTTT. Translated: CASSRDITGELFF.

In its sample, this clone was seen once. The rearrangement uses TRBV5-6 and TRBJ2-7; tentative D call: TRBD2 (6 bases). There are 14 residues in the CDR3. Deletions cut 3 bases from V and 6 bases from J, with 16 bases between. CDR1 and CDR2 from the germline V gene are SGHDT and YYEEEE. CDR3 region: CASSSLILAPEQYF. The CDR3 coding sequence is TGTGCCAGCAGCTCCCTTATACTAGCCCCCGAGCAGTACTTC.

By share of the sample, this clone is medium-sized. The chain uses TRBV18 and TRBJ2-1; 11 bases fit TRBD2. Germline V gene lookup returns CDR1 KGHSH and CDR2 LQKENI. J was trimmed by 6 bases and V by 3 bases; bases with no gene match: 7. The CDR3 extends over 16 amino acids. The CDR3 DNA reads as TGTGCCAGCTCACCCCCGACTAGCGGGATCGGCAATGAGCAGTTCTTC. It specifies CASSPPTSGIGNEQFF.

This clone was recorded only once. The chain links TRBV18 to TRBJ2-2; D remains unclear. This CDR3 has 15 residues. Trimming removed 3 bases at V and 0 bases at J, with 8 bases between. Germline V gene lookup returns CDR1 KGHSH and CDR2 LQKENI. CDR3 nucleotides: TGTGCCAGCTCACCCCTGGCAGCGAACACCGGGGAGCTGTTTTTT. Amino acids: CASSPLAANTGELFF.

The chain carries TRBV2 and TRBJ2-1, with TRBD2 matching 13 bases. The germline CDR1 and CDR2 sequences are SNHLY and FYNNEI. The CDR3 runs to 14 residues. CDR3 loop: CAIRTSGSSNEQFF. The CDR3 DNA reads as TGTGCGATAAGGACTAGCGGGAGTTCAAATGAGCAGTTCTTC.

The gene calls are TRBV6-6 and TRBJ1-4; 7 positions agree with TRBD1. Germline CDR1 MNHNY, CDR2 SVGAGI (reference sequence). The CDR3 extends over 13 amino acids. V shed 5 bases, J shed 8 bases, and the junction held 5 bases outside the gene matches. As DNA, the CDR3 is TGTGCCAGCAGTCTAGGGACAGCCGAAAAACTGTTTTTT. Protein product: CASSLGTAEKLFF.

A word on this clone: Other DNA sequences from this sample encode an identical CDR3 as well. The V gene is TRBV27, the J gene TRBJ2-5; D is possibly TRBD2 (5 bases). Germline V gene data show CDR1 as MNHEY and CDR2 as SMNVEV (reference sequence). The CDR3 spans 13 residues. Between the trimmed V and J ends, which lost 3 bases and 1 base, there was a span of 6 bases. DNA of the CDR3: TGTGCCAGCAGTTTGAGCGGCCAAGAGACCCAGTACTTC. Translated, it gives CASSLSGQETQYF.

This chain links TRBV28 with TRBJ1-1, with D unclear. The CDR3 spans 12 residues. Deletions cut 7 bases from V and 6 bases from J, with 12 bases between. Germline V gene data show CDR1 as MDHEN and CDR2 as SYDVKM. This CDR3 reads CASKIFGAEAFF. For the CDR3, the DNA is TGTGCCAGCAAGATATTTGGCGCTGAAGCTTTCTTT.

J is TRBJ2-7 and V is TRBV5-1; TRBD1 aligns across 8 bases. Germline assignment: CDR1 SGHRS and CDR2 YFSETQ. CDR3 length equals 15 residues. The V and J ends lost 4 bases and 1 base, in that order; junction bases with no gene match: 7. CDR3 sequence: CASSQDRVNSYEQYF. As DNA, the CDR3 is TGCGCCAGCAGCCAGGACAGGGTGAATTCCTACGAGCAGTACTTC. Full variable domain (rest looked up from reference TRBV5-1 and TRBJ2-7): KAGVTQTPRYLIKTRGQQVTLSCSPISGHRSVSWYQQTPGQGLQFLFEYFSETQRNKGNFPGRFSGRQFSNSRSEMNVSTLELGDSALYLCASSQDRVNSYEQYFGPGTRLTVT.

This chain uses TRBV5-1 with TRBJ1-1; D perhaps matches TRBD1 (6 bases). CDR1 and CDR2 from the germline V gene are SGHRS and YFSETQ. The CDR3 loop spans 14 amino acids. V dropped 0 bases and J dropped 7 bases, with 13 bases sitting between them. The CDR3 spells CASSLVGGTSEAFF. CDR3 DNA: TGCGCCAGCAGCTTGGTAGGCGGGACAAGTGAAGCTTTCTTT.

The chain carries TRBV6-1 and TRBJ1-1; D remains ambiguous. From germline, CDR1 is MNHNS and CDR2 SASEGT. This CDR3 is 14 amino acids long. Deletions cut 2 bases from V and 1 base from J, with 8 bases between. Here the CDR3 DNA reads TGTGCCAGCAGTGAATTCCGGGGGAACACTGAAGCTTTCTTT. Translated: CASSEFRGNTEAFF.

The chain couples TRBV10-2 to TRBJ1-2; a possible D gene is TRBD1 (6 bases). This CDR3 region has 14 residues. Trimming left V 3 bases short and J 3 bases short, with 11 bases between. Germline assignment: CDR1 WSHSY and CDR2 SAAADI. CDR3 protein: CASSESPGDYGYTF. CDR3 coding DNA: TGCGCCAGCAGTGAAAGTCCAGGGGACTATGGCTACACCTTC.

The J gene is TRBJ2-7, the V gene TRBV6-1, with 9 bases fitting TRBD1. There are 13 residues in the CDR3. J gave up 0 bases and V 10 bases, and 4 bases lay outside the gene matches. Germline CDR1 MNHNS, CDR2 SASEGT. This CDR3 is CATGQGHSYEQYF. The CDR3 nucleotides are TGTGCCACGGGACAGGGACACTCCTACGAGCAGTACTTC.

The genes are TRBV6-1 and TRBJ2-5; a possible D gene is TRBD2 (5 bases). CDR3 length: 16 residues. The V gene's germline CDR1 is MNHNS and CDR2 SASEGT. The ends were cut back, 0 bases at V and 1 base at J, with 12 bases in the middle. In nucleotides, the CDR3 is TGTGCCAGCAGTGAAGCGGGCGGGCCAGGCCAAGAGACCCAGTACTTC. It translates to CASSEAGGPGQETQYF.

The count of this clone is one. The chain employs TRBV6-1 and TRBJ2-7; possible D gene TRBD1, 7 bases. This CDR3 is built from 15 residues. Germline CDR1 is MNHNS and CDR2 is SASEGT. The V gene lost 2 bases and the J gene lost 5 bases, with 16 bases spanning the gap. CDR3 residues: CASSERRGLMDEQYF. The CDR3 DNA reads TGTGCCAGCAGTGAACGGAGGGGGCTGATGGACGAGCAGTACTTC.

The chain uses TRBV6-1 and TRBJ2-1; tentative D call: TRBD2 (5 bases). Trimming removed 5 bases from V and 4 bases from J, with 15 bases in between. This CDR3 spans 15 amino acids. CDR1 and CDR2 (germline): MNHNS, SASEGT. The CDR3 DNA follows: TGTGCCAGCAGTAACACCGGGATCCCTTACAATGAGCAGTTCTTC. Protein sequence: CASSNTGIPYNEQFF.

This chain connects TRBV25-1 to TRBJ2-5; D tentatively reads TRBD1 or TRBD2 (5 bases each). This CDR3 contains 16 residues. From germline, CDR1 is MGHDK and CDR2 SYGVNS. Trimming pared 1 base from V and 1 base from J, leaving 13 bases between. The CDR3 nucleotides are TGTGCCAGCAGTGAATCAGGGCTGGGAGTCCAAGAGACCCAGTACTTC. This codes for CASSESGLGVQETQYF. The variable domain in full, completed from reference TRBV25-1 and TRBJ2-5, reads EADIYQTPRYLVIGTGKKITLECSQTMGHDKMYWYQQDPGMELHLIHYSYGVNSTEKGDLSSESTVSRIRTEHFPLTLESARPSHTSQYLCASSESGLGVQETQYFGPGTRLLVL.

The rearrangement links TRBV27 to TRBJ2-1; 10 bases agree with TRBD1. CDR1 is MNHEY and CDR2 is SMNVEV in the germline V gene (reference sequence). Trimming removed 7 bases from V and 3 bases from J; junction bases left unmatched: 18. The CDR3 extends over 19 amino acids. This chain's CDR3 is CASKGDGDRGYISYNEQFF. The CDR3 coding sequence is TGTGCCAGCAAGGGTGACGGGGACAGGGGCTATATCAGCTACAATGAGCAGTTCTTC.

The chain employs TRBV6-6 and TRBJ1-3, with TRBD1 as a possible D gene (5 bases). Trimming cost V 7 bases and J 0 bases, with 7 bases left between them. CDR3 length equals 13 residues. Germline V gives CDR1 MNHNY, CDR2 SVGAGI (reference sequence). This chain's CDR3 is CASTQGSGNTIYF. The CDR3, as DNA: TGTGCCAGCACTCAGGGCTCTGGAAACACCATATATTTT.

The V gene is TRBV5-4, the J gene TRBJ2-5; D is undetermined. The J call could be wrong; TRBJ2-7 is a better fit for the DNA end. Germline V gives CDR1 SGHNT, CDR2 YYREEE (reference sequence). This CDR3 is built from 13 residues. The CDR3 DNA sequence: TGTGCCAGCAGCTTGGGCCTAGGCTACGAGCAGTACTTC. This codes for CASSLGLGYEQYF.

The chain carries TRBV9 and TRBJ2-1; D unresolved. Trimming stripped 0 bases from V and 6 bases from J, with 4 bases between. The CDR3 is 12 residues long. Looked up from germline, CDR1 is SGDLS and CDR2 is YYNGEE. The CDR3 sequence is CASSVVFNEQFF. The CDR3 nucleotides are TGTGCCAGCAGCGTAGTATTCAATGAGCAGTTCTTC.